This passage covers 11 T cell receptor beta chains from one sample sequenced in a study of cytomegalovirus exposure and HLA in healthy donors. 13 Jbeta primers and 60 Vbeta primers were used for the PCR. Clones were read by immunoSEQ multiplex PCR, and TCRdb kept only the in-frame ones, dropping some. The repertoire holds about 120,000 clones, with around four fifths as singletons. Sequences were obtained from PBMCs. Every receptor here comes from a woman aged 55-69 years in good health and CMV-seropositive.

This clone was detected a few times. J is TRBJ2-3 and V is TRBV4-2, with D possibly TRBD2 on 7 matching bases. CDR1 and CDR2 from the germline V gene are LGHNA and YNFKEQ. The CDR3 is made up of 19 amino acids. V lost 1 base and J 2 bases, leaving 22 bases between the germline ends. The CDR3 nucleotides read TGTGCCAGCAGCCAAGGGGGGCTAGCGGATAAAGCGTTCACAGATACGCAGTATTTT. It translates to CASSQGGLADKAFTDTQYF.

In the case of this clone: Other DNA sequences within the sample encode an identical CDR3. V and J are TRBV7-9 and TRBJ2-1; possibly TRBD2 for D (5 bases). The CDR3 consists of 13 residues. In germline, CDR1 is SEHNR, CDR2 FQNEAQ (reference sequence). Trimming removed 5 bases from V and 0 bases from J, with 5 bases in between. CDR3 residues: CASSRDSYNEQFF. The CDR3 DNA is TGTGCCAGCAGCCGGGACTCCTACAATGAGCAGTTCTTC.

V and J are TRBV6-6 and TRBJ1-4, with D perhaps matching TRBD1 (5 bases). This CDR3 has 15 amino acids. V lost 2 bases to trimming and J lost 6 bases, with 13 bases between them. Germline V CDR1 and CDR2: MNHNY, SVGAGI (reference sequence). The CDR3 DNA follows: TGTGCCAGCAGTTACGGATCAGGGAGGGATGAAAAACTGTTTTTT. Residues: CASSYGSGRDEKLFF.

The V gene is TRBV4-1, the J gene TRBJ2-1, with 10 bases identical to TRBD2. The trim removed 6 bases at V and 7 bases at J, leaving 6 bases unmatched. Germline V CDR1 and CDR2: MGHRA, YSYEKL. The CDR3 totals 14 residues. Here the CDR3 DNA reads TGCGCCAGCAGGCAGCGGGGGGGGGAGAATGAGCAGTTCTTC. Protein: CASRQRGGENEQFF.

The CDR3 region has the DNA TGTGCCAGCAGCCCCGGGTTCGCCGGGGAGCTGTTTTTT. It encodes CASSPGFAGELFF. The rearrangement joins TRBV27 to TRBJ2-2, with D hard to call. This CDR3 spans 13 amino acids. V was pared by 6 bases and J by 6 bases, with 11 bases between. Looked up from germline, CDR1 is MNHEY and CDR2 is SMNVEV (reference sequence).

The rearrangement uses TRBV29-1 and TRBJ2-5; unclear D gene. The end of the DNA is better explained by TRBJ2-7, so the J call may be wrong. CDR3 length: 11 residues. The V gene's germline CDR1 is SQVTM and CDR2 ANQGSEA. CDR3 amino acids: CSVVEPYEQYF. The DNA for the CDR3 is TGCAGCGTTGTGGAGCCTTACGAGCAGTACTTC.

This rearrangement joins TRBV11-3 to TRBJ2-2; 8 nucleotides align to TRBD2. The J segment lost 5 bases and the V segment lost 5 bases, leaving 4 bases of the junction unmatched. The CDR3 is made up of 14 amino acids. The germline V gene has CDR1 SGHNT and CDR2 YENEEA. The CDR3 nucleotides read TGTGCCAGCAGCGGCAAGCGGGAGACCGGGGAGCTGTTTTTT. Protein sequence: CASSGKRETGELFF.

In this sample, this clone turned up a few times. The rearrangement joins TRBV5-4 to TRBJ1-1; D is perhaps TRBD1 (6 bases). Trimming cost V 4 bases and J 11 bases, with 15 bases left between them. The CDR3 extends over 12 amino acids. The germline V gene encodes CDR1 SGHNT and CDR2 YYREEE (reference sequence). CDR3 DNA sequence: TGTGCCAGCAGCCCCAACCTCGACAGGGCTTTCTTT. Translating it yields CASSPNLDRAFF.

V is TRBV5-1 and J is TRBJ2-3; the match to TRBD2 covers 7 bases. Germline CDR1 is SGHRS and CDR2 is YFSETQ. V gave up 4 bases and J gave up 0 bases; unmatched junction bases: 8. The CDR3 covers 16 residues. The DNA for the CDR3 is TGCGCCAGCAGCCCCACGGGGGGAGCGAGCACAGATACGCAGTATTTT. This translates into CASSPTGGASTDTQYF.

This sequence joins TRBV7-9 and TRBJ2-3, with D possibly matching TRBD2 (7 bases). The CDR3 extends over 13 amino acids. Trimming removed 10 bases from V and 6 bases from J, with 17 bases in between. Germline CDR1 is SEHNR and CDR2 is FQNEAQ (reference sequence). CDR3 amino acids: CAIRGAGSDTQYF. CDR3 sequence (DNA): TGTGCCATCCGGGGGGCGGGTTCCGATACGCAGTATTTT.

The V gene is TRBV2, the J gene TRBJ1-5, with D tentatively TRBD1 (6 bases). Germline CDR1 is SNHLY and CDR2 is FYNNEI. V was shortened by 6 bases and J by 2 bases, with 11 bases between the two germline ends. CDR3 size: 14 residues. The DNA for the CDR3 is TGTGCCAGCAGCAAACAGGGAGGCAATCAGCCCCAGCATTTT. Translated: CASSKQGGNQPQHF.